The entry that follows covers one TCR beta chain sequence. Clones were read by immunoSEQ multiplex PCR, and TCRdb kept only the in-frame ones, dropping some. The table records about 53,000 clones, around 89% of them present only once. The data stem from a study of T cell changes during pregnancy in multiple sclerosis. CDR3 size: 21 residues. The rearrangement joins TRBV1 to TRBJ2-4; the table's D gene call, TRBD1, was not cross checked with the DNA. TRBV1 corresponds to a pseudogene. The sample in question was peripheral blood, obtained after pregnancy. The sequence was collected from a female donor in good health, enrolled as a control in a pregnancy study. The CDR3 coding sequence is TGCACCAGCAGCCAAGTTCTGTGCGGGGCAGGGGGTGTGATAGCCAAAAACATTCAGTACTTC. It is translated as CTSSQVLCGAGGVIAKNIQYF.